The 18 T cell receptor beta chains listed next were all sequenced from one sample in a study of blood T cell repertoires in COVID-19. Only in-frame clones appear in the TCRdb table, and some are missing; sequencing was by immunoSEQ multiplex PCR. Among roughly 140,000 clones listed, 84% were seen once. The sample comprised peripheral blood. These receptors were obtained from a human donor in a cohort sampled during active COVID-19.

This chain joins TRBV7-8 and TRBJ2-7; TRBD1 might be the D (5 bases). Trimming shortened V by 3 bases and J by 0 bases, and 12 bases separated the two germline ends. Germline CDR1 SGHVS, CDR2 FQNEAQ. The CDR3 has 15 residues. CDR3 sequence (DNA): TGTGCCAGCAGCTTTAAGGCCGACAGCTCCTACGAGCAGTACTTC. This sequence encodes CASSFKADSSYEQYF.

CDR3 DNA: TGTGCCAGCACCGCGGACAGGGGGCCCACAGATACGCAGTATTTT. It is translated as CASTADRGPTDTQYF. The chain couples TRBV6-5 to TRBJ2-3; 11 bases align to TRBD1. V dropped 7 bases and J dropped 2; count of bases not matched to a gene: 5. The CDR3 has 15 amino acids. Germline V gene sequence: CDR1 MNHEY, CDR2 SVGAGI.

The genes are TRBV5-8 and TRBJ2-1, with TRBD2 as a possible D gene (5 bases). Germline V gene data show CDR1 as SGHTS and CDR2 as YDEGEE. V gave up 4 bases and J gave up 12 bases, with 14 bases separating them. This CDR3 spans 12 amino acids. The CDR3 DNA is TGTGCCAGCAGCCAGCGGACGGTCTCGCAGTTCTTC. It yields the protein CASSQRTVSQFF. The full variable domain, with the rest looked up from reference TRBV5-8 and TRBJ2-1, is EAGVTQSPTHLIKTRGQQATLRCSPISGHTSVYWYQQALGLGLQFLLWYDEGEERNRGNFPPRFSGRQFPNYSSELNVNALELEDSALYLCASSQRTVSQFFGPGTRLTVL.

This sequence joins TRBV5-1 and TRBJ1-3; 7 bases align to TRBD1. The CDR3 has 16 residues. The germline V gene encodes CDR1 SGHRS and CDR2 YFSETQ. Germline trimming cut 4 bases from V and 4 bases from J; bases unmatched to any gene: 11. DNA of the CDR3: TGCGCCAGCAGCCCGGGACAGACCTCTGGGGGAAACACCATATATTTT. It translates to CASSPGQTSGGNTIYF.

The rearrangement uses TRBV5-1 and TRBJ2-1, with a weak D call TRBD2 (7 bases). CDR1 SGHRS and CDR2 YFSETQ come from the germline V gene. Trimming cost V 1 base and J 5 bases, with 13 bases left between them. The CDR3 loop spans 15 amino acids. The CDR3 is CASSLPAGTNNEQFF. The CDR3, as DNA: TGCGCCAGCAGCTTGCCAGCGGGGACAAACAATGAGCAGTTCTTC.

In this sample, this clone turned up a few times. The CDR3 nucleotides are TGTGCCAGCAGCTCCGACAGGGGCTACAATCAGCCCCAGCATTTT. It yields the protein CASSSDRGYNQPQHF. The chain has TRBV27 and TRBJ1-5; TRBD1 matches 8 bases. The V gene end was trimmed by 6 bases and the J gene end by 3 bases; junction bases not matched to a gene: 7. From germline, CDR1 is MNHEY and CDR2 SMNVEV (reference sequence). The CDR3 sequence is 15 residues long.

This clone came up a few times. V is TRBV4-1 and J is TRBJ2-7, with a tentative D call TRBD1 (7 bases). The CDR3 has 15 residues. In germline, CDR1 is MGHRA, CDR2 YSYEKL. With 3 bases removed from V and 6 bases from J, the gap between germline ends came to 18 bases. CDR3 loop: CASSHPGQEGREQYF. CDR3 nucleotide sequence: TGCGCCAGCAGCCACCCCGGACAGGAGGGACGCGAGCAGTACTTC.

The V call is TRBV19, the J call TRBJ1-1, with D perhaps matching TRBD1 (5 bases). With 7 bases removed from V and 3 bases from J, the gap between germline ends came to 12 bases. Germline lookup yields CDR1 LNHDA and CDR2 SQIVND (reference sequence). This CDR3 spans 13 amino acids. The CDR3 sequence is CASNIQGYTEAFF. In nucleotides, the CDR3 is TGTGCCAGTAATATCCAGGGATACACTGAAGCTTTCTTT. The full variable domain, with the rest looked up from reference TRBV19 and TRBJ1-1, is DGGITQSPKYLFRKEGQNVTLSCEQNLNHDAMYWYRQDPGQGLRLIYYSQIVNDFQKGDIAEGYSVSREKKESFPLTVTSAQKNPTAFYLCASNIQGYTEAFFGQGTRLTVV.

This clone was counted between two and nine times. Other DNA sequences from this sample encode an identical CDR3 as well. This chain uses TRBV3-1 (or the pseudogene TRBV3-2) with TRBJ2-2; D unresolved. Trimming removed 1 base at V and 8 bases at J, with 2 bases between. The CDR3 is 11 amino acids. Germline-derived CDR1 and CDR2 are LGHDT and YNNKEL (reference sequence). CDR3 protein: CASSQAGELFF. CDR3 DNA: TGTGCCAGCAGCCAAGCAGGGGAGCTGTTTTTT.

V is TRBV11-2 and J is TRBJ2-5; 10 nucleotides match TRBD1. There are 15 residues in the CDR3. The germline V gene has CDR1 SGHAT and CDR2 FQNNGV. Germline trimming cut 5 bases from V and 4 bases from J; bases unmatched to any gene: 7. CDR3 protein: CASSIRDRGGETQYF. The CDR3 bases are TGTGCCAGCAGCATCCGGGACAGGGGCGGAGAGACCCAGTACTTC.

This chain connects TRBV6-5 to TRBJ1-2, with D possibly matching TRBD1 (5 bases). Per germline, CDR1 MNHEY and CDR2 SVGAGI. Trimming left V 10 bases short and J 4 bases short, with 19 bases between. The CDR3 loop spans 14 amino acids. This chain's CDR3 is CAIAPGREGYGYTF. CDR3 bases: TGTGCCATAGCCCCTGGCAGGGAGGGCTATGGCTACACCTTC.

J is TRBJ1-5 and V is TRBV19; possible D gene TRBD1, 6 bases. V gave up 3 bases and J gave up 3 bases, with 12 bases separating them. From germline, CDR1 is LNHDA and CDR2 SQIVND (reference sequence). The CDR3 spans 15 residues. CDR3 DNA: TGTGCCAGTAGTATTCAACAGGGAAACAATCAGCCCCAGCATTTT. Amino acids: CASSIQQGNNQPQHF.

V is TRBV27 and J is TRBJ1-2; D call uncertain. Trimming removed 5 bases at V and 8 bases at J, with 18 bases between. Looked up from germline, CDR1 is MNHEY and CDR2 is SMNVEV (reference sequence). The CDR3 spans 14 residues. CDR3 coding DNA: TGTGCCAGCAGTCCCCCCGGACGCGGGGAAGGCTACACCTTC. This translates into CASSPPGRGEGYTF.

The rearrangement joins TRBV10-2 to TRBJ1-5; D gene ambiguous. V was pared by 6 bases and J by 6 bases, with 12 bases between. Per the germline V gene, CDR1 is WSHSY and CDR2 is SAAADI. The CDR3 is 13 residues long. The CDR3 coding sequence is TGCGCCAGCAGACCCGACTTGGGTCAGCCCCAGCATTTT. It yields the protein CASRPDLGQPQHF.

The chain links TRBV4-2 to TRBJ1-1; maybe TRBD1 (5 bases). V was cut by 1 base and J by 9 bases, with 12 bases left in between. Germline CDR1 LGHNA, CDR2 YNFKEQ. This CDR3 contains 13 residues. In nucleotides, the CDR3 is TGTGCCAGCAGCCAAGTAGAACAGGTTAAAGCTTTCTTT. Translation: CASSQVEQVKAFF.

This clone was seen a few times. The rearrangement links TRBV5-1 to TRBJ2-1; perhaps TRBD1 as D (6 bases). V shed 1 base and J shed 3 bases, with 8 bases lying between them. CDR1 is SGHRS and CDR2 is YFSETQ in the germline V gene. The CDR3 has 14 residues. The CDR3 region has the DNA TGCGCCAGCAGCTTGATGACAGGCTACAATGAGCAGTTCTTC. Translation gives CASSLMTGYNEQFF. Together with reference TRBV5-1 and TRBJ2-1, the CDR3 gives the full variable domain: KAGVTQTPRYLIKTRGQQVTLSCSPISGHRSVSWYQQTPGQGLQFLFEYFSETQRNKGNFPGRFSGRQFSNSRSEMNVSTLELGDSALYLCASSLMTGYNEQFFGPGTRLTVL.

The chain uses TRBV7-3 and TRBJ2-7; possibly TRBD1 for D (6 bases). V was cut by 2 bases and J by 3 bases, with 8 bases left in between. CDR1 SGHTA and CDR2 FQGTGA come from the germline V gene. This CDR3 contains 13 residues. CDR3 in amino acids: CASSLGRGYEQYF. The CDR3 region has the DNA TGTGCCAGCAGCTTAGGCAGGGGCTACGAGCAGTACTTC.

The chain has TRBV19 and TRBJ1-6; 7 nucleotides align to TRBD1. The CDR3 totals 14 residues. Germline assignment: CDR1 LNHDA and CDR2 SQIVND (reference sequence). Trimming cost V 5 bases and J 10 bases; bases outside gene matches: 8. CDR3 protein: CASSLSTGNSPLHF. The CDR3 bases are TGTGCCAGTAGTCTTTCGACAGGGAACTCACCCCTCCACTTT.